This entry describes one T cell receptor (beta chain). The record originates from a study of blood T cell repertoires in COVID-19. Overall study context: Nucleic acid was either cDNA or gDNA, and it came from T cells, B-cell-depleted T cells, or PBMCs.

Study processing details: Counts of nucleated cells, estimated from reference gene primer amplification, were obtained. Sequenced by immunoSEQ multiplex PCR; TCRdb stores in-frame clones only, minus some. The DNA gave D and trimming, while V, J and clone size come from that table. The sample records around 420,000 clones, roughly 90% being singletons. Living in 25 or so US areas, the participants were between about 18 and 95 years of age. Assignments of participants to cohorts depended upon their own reported clinical history. The V and J ends lost 0 bases and 7 bases respectively, with 13 bases between them. Germline values: CDR1 SGDLS, CDR2 YYNGEE. This CDR3 has 14 residues.

The sequencing input was PBMCs or T cells enriched from blood (not recorded which). J is TRBJ2-5 and V is TRBV9; a possible D gene is TRBD2 (6 bases). This clonotype originated in a woman aged 40 to 55 with acute COVID-19. CDR3 DNA sequence: TGTGCCAGCAGCGTAGGTGGGCTAGCGCTGACCCAGTACTTC. Translated, it gives CASSVGGLALTQYF.